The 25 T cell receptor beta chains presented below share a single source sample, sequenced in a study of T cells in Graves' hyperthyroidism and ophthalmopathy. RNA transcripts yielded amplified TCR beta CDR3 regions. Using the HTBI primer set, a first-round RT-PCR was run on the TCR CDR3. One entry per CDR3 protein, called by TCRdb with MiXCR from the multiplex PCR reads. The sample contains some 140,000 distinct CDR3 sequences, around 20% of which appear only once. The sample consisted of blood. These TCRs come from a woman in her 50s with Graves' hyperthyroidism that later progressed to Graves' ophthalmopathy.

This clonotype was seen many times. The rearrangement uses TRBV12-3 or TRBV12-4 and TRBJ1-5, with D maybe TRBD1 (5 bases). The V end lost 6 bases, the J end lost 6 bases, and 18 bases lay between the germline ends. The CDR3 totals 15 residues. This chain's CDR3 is CASRLSGQGIQPQHF. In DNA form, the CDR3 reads TGTGCCAGCAGGCTTTCTGGTCAGGGCATTCAGCCCCAGCATTTT.

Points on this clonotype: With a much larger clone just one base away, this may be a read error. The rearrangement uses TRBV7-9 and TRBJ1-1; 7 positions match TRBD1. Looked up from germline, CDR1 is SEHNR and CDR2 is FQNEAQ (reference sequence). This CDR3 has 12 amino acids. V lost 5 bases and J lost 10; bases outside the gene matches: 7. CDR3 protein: CASSRTGEGAFF. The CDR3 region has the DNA TGTGCCAGCAGCAGAACAGGGGAGGGAGCTTTCTTT.

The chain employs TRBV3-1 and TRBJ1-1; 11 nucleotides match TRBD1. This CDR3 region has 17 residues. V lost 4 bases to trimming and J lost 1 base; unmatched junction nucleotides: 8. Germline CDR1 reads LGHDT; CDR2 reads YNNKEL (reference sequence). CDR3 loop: CASSPHPGQGGNTEAFF. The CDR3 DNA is TGTGCCAGCAGCCCTCATCCGGGACAGGGGGGGAACACTGAAGCTTTCTTT.

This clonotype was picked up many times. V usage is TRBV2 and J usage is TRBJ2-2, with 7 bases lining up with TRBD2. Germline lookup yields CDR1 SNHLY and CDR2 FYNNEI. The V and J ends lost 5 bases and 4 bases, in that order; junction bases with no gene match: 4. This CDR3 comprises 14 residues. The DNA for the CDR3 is TGTGCCAGCAGTTATAGCGGGTTCACCGGGGAGCTGTTTTTT. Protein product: CASSYSGFTGELFF. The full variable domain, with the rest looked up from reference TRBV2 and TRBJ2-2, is EPEVTQTPSHQVTQMGQEVILRCVPISNHLYFYWYRQILGQKVEFLVSFYNNEISEKSEIFDDQFSVERPDGSNFTLKIRSTKLEDSAMYFCASSYSGFTGELFFGEGSRLTVL.

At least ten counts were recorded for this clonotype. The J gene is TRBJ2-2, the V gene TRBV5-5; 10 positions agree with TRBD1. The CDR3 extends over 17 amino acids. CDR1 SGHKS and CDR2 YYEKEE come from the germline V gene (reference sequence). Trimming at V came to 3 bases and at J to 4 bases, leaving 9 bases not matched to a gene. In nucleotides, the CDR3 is TGTGCCAGCAGCTCGTCCGTGGGACAGGGGTCCACCGGGGAGCTGTTTTTT. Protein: CASSSSVGQGSTGELFF.

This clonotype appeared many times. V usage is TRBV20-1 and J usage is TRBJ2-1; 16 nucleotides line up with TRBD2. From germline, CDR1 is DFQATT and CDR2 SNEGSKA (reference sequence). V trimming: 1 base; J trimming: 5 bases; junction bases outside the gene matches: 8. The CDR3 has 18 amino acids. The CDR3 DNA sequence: TGCAGTGCTAGAGCCCTGGAGGGACTAGCGGGAGGGAACAATGAGCAGTTCTTC. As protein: CSARALEGLAGGNNEQFF.

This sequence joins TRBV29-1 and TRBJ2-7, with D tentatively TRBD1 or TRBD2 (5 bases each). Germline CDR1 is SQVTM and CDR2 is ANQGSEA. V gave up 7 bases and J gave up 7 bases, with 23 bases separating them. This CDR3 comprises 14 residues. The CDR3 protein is CSATHGATGTEQYF. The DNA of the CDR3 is TGCAGCGCAACACATGGGGCTACGGGGACGGAGCAGTACTTC.

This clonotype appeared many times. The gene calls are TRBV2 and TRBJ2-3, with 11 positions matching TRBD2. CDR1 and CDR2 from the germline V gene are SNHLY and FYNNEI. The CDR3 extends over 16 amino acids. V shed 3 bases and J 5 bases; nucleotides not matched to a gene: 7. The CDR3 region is CASSDRSGRAGDTQYF. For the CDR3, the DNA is TGTGCCAGCAGTGACCGTAGCGGGAGGGCCGGAGATACGCAGTATTTT.

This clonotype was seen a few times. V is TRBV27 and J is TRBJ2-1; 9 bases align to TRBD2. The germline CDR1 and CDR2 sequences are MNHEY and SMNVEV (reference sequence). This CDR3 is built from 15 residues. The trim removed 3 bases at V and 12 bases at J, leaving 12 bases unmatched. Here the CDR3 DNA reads TGTGCCAGCAGTTTGGGGATCCCTGTAGCGGGAGCGCAGTTCTTC. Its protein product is CASSLGIPVAGAQFF.

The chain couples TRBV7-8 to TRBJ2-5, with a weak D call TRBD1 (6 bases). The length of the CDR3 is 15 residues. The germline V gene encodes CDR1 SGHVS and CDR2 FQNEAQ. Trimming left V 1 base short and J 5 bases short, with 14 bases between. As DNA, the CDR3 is TGTGCCAGCAGCTTAGTTGGGACACCCAGTGAGACCCAGTACTTC. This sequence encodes CASSLVGTPSETQYF.

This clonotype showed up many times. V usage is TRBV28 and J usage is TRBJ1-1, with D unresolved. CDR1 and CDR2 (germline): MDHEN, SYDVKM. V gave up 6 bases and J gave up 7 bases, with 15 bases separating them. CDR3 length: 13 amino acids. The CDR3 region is CASSPSAWDEAFF. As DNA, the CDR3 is TGTGCCAGCAGCCCCTCCGCTTGGGATGAAGCTTTCTTT.

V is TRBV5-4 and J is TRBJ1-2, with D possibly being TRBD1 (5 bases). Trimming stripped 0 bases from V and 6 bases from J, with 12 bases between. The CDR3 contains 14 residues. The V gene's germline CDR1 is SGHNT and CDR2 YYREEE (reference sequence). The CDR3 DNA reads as TGTGCCAGCAGCTTGGGAGAGGGACTAGATGGCTACACCTTC. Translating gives CASSLGEGLDGYTF.

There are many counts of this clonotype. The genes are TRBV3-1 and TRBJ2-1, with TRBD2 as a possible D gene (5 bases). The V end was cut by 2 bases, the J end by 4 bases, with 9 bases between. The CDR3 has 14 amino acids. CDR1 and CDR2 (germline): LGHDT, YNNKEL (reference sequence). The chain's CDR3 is CASSQSGTYNEQFF. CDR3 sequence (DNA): TGTGCCAGCAGCCAAAGCGGAACGTACAATGAGCAGTTCTTC.

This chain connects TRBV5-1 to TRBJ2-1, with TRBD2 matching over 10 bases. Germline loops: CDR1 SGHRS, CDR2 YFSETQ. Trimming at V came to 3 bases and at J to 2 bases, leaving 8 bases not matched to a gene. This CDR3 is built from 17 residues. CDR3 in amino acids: CASSSGGSGRAYNEQFF. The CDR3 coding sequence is TGCGCCAGCAGCTCGGGCGGCAGCGGGAGGGCCTACAATGAGCAGTTCTTC.

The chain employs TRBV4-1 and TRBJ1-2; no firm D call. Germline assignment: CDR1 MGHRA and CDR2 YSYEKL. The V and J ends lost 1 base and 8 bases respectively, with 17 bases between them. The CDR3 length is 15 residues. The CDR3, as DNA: TGCGCCAGCAGCCAAGGACGGGCCAACCCCACGGGCTACACCTTC. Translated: CASSQGRANPTGYTF.

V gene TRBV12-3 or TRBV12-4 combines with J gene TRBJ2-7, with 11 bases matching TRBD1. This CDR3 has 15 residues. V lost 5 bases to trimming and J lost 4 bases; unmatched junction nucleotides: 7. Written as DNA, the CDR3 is TGTGCCAGCAGTCCCTATGGACAGGGGGCTTACGAGCAGTACTTC. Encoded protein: CASSPYGQGAYEQYF.

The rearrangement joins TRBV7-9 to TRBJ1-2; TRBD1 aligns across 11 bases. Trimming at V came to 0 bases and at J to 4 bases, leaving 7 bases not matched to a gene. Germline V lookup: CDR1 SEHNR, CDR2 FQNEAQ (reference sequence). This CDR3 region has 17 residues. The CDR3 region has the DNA TGTGCCAGCAGCTTAGCGCCTGGACAGGGGGCTTCCTATGGCTACACCTTC. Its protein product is CASSLAPGQGASYGYTF.

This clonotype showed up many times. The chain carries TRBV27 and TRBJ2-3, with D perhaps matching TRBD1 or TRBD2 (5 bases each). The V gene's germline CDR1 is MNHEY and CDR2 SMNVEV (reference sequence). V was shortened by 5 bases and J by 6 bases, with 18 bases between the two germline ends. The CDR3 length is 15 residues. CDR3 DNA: TGTGCCAGCAGTAAGGTTGGGGCCCGCGGGGATACGCAGTATTTT. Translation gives CASSKVGARGDTQYF.

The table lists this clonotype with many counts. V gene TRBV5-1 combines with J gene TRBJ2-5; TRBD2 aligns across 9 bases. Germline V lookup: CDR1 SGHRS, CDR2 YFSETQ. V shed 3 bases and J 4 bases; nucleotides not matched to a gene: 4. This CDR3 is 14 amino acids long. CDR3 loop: CASSSKTSGETQYF. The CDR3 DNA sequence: TGCGCCAGCAGCTCGAAGACTAGCGGAGAGACCCAGTACTTC.

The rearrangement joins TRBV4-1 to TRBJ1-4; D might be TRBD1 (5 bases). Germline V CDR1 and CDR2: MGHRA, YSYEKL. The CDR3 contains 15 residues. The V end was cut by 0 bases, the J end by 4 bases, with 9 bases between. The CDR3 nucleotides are TGCGCCAGCAGCCAAGACAGGGCTGTTAATGAAAAACTGTTTTTT. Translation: CASSQDRAVNEKLFF.

The CDR3 nucleotides read TGCAGTGCTTCGCCCCAACGGGAAGGTGGGCAGCCCCAGCATTTT. Protein sequence: CSASPQREGGQPQHF. The chain couples TRBV20-1 to TRBJ1-5; D unresolved. This CDR3 has 15 amino acids. The germline CDR1 and CDR2 sequences are DFQATT and SNEGSKA (reference sequence). The V end was cut by 5 bases, the J end by 7 bases, with 21 bases between.

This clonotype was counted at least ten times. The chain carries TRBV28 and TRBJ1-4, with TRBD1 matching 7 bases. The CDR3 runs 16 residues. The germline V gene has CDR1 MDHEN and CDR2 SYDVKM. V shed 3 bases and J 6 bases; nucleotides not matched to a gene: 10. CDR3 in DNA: TGTGCCAGCAGTTTTACAGGGGTCGGCGCCGATGAAAAACTGTTTTTT. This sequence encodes CASSFTGVGADEKLFF.

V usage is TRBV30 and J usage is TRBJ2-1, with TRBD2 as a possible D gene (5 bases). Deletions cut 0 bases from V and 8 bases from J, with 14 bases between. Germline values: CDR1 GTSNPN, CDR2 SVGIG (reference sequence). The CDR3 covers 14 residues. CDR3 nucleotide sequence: TGTGCCTGGAGTGTGAGACGGACTTTGGATGAGCAGTTCTTC. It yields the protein CAWSVRRTLDEQFF.

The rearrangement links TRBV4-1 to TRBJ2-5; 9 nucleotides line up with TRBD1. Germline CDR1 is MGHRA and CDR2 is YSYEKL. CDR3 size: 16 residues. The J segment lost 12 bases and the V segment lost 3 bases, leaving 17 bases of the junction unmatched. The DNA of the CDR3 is TGCGCCAGCAGCCACGGACAGGGGTTTGGCCCTGATTGGGAGTACTTC. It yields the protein CASSHGQGFGPDWEYF.

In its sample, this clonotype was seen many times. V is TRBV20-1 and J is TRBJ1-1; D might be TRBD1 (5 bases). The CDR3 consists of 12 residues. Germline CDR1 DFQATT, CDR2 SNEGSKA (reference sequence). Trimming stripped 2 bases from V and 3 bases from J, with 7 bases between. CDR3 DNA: TGCAGTGCTAGACTCAGGGACACTGAAGCTTTCTTT. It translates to CSARLRDTEAFF.